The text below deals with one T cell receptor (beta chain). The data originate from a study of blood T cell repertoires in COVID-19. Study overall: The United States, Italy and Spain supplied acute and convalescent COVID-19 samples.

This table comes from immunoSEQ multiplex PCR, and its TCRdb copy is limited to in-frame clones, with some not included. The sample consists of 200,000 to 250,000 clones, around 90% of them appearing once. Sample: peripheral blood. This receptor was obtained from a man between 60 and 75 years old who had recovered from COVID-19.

CDR3 DNA sequence: TGTGCCAGCAGTGAAATGGGACAGGGGAAGAAGCAGTACTTC. It specifies CASSEMGQGKKQYF. The genes are TRBV6-1 and TRBJ2-7, with 10 bases lining up with TRBD1. This CDR3 contains 14 residues. The junction had 6 bases not matched to a gene; V was cut back by 2 bases and J by 8 bases. Per the germline V gene, CDR1 is MNHNS and CDR2 is SASEGT.